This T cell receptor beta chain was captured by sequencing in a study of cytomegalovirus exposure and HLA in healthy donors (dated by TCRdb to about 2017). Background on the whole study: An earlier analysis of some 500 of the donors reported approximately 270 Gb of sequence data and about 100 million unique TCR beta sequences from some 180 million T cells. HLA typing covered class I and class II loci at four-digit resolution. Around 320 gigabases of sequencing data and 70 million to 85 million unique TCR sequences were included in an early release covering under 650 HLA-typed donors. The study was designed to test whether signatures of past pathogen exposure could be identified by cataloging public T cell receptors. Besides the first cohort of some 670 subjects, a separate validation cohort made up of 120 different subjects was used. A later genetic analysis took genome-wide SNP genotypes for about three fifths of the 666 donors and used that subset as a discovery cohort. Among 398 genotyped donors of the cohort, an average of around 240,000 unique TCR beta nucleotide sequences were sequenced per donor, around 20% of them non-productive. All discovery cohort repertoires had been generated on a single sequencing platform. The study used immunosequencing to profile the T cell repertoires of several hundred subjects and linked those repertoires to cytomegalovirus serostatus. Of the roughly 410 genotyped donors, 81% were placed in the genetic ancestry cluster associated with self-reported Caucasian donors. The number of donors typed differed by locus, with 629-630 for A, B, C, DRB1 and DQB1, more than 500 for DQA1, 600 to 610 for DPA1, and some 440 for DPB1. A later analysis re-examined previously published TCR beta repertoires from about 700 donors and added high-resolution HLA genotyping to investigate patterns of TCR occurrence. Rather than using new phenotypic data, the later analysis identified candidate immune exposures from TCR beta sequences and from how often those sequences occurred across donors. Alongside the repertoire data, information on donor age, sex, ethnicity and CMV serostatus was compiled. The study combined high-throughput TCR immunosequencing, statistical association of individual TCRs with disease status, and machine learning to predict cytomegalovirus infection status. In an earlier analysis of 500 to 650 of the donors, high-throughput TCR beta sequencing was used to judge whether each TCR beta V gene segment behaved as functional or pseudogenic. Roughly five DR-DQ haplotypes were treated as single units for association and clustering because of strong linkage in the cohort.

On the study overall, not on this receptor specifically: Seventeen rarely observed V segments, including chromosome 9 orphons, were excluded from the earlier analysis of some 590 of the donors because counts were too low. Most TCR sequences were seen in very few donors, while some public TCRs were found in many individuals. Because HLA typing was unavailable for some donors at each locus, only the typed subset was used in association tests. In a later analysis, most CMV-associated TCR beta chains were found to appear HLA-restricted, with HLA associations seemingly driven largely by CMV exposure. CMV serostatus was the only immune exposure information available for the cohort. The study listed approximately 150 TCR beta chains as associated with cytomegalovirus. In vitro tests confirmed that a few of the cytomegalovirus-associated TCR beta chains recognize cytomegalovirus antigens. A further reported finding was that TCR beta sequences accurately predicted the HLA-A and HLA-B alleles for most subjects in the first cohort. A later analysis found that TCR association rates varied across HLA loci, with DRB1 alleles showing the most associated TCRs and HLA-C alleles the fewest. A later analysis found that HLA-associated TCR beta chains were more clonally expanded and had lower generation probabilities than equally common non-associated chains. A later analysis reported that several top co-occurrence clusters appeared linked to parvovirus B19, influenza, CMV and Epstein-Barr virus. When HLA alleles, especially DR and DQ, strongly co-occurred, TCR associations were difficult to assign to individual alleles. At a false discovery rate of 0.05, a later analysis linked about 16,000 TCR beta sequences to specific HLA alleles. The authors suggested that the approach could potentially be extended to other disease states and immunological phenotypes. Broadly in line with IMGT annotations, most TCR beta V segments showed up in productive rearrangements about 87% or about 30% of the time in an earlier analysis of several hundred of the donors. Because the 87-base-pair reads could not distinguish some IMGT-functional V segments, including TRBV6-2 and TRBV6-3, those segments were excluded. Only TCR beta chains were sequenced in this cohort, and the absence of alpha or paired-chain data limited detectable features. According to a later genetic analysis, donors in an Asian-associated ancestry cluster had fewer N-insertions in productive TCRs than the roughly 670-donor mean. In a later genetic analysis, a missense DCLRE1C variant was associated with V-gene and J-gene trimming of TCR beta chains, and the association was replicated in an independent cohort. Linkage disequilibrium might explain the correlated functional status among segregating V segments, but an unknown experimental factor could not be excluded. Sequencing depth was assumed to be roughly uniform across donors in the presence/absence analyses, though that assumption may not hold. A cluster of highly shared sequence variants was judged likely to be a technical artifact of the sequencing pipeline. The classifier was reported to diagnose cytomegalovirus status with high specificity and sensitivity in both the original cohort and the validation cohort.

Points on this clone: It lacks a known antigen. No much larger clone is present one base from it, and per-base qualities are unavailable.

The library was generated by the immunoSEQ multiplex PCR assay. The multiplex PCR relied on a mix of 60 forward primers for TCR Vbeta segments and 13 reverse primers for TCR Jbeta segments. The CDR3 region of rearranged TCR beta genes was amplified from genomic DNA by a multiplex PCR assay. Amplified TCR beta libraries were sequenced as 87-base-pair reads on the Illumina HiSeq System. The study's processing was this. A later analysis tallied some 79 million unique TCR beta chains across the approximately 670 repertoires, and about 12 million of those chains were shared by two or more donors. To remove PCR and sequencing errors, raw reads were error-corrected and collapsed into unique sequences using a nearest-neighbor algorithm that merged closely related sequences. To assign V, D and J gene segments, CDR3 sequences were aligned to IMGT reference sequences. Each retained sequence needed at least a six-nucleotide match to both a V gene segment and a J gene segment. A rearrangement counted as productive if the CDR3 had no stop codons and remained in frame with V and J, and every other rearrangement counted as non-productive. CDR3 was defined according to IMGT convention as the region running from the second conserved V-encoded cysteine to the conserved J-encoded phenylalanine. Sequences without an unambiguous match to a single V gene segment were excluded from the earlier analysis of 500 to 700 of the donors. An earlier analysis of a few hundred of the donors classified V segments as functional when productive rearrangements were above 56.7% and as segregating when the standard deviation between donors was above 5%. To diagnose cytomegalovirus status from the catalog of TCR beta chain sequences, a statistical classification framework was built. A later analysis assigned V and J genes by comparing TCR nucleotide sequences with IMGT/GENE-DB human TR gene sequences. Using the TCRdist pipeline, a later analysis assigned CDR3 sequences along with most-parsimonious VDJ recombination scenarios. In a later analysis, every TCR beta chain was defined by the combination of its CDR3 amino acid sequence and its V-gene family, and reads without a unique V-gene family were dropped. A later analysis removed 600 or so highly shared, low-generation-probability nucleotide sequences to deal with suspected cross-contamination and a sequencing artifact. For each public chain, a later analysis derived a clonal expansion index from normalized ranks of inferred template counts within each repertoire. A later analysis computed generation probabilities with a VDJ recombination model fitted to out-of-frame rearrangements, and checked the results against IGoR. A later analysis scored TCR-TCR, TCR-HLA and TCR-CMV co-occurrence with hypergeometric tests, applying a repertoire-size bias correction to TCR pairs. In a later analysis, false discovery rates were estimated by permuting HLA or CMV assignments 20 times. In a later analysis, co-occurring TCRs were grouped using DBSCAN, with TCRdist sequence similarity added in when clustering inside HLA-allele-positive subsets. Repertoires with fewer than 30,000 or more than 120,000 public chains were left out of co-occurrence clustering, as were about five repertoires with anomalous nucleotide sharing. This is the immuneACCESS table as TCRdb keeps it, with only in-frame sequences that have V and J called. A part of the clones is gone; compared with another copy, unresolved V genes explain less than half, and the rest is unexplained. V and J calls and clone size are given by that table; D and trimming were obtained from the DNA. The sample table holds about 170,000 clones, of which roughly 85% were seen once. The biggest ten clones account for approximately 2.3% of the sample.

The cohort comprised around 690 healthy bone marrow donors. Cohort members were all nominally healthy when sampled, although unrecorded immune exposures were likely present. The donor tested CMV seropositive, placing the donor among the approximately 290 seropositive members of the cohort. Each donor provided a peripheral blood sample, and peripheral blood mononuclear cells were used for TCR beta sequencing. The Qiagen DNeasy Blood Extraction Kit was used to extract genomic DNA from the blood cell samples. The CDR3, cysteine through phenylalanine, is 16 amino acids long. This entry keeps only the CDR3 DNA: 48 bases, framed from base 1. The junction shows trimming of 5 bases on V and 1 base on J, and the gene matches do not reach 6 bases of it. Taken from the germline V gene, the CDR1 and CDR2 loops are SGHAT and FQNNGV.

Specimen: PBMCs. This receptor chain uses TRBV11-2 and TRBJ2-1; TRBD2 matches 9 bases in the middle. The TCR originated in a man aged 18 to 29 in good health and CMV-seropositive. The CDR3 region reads CASSVRRGGSYNEQFF. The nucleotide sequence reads TGTGCCAGCAGCGTGCGGCGGGGGGGGTCCTACAATGAGCAGTTCTTC.